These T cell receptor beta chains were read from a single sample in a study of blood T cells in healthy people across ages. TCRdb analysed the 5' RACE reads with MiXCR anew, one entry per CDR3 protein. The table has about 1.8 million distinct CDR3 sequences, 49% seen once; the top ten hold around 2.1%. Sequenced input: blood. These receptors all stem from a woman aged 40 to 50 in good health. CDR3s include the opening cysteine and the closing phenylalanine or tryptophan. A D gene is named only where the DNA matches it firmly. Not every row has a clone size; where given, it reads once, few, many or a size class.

CASSYSTGDRYYNEQYF | TGTGCCAGCAGTTACTCCACAGGGGACAGATATTACAATGAGCAGTACTTC | TRBD1 | 17 | TRBV6-5 | - | TRBJ2-7
CASSQEDRGYNEQFF | TGCGCCAGCAGCCAAGAGGACAGGGGGTACAATGAGCAGTTCTTC | TRBD1 | 15 | TRBV4-3 | few | TRBJ2-1
CASSLASGGASAYNEQFF | TGCGCCAGCAGCTTGGCTAGCGGGGGGGCTAGCGCCTACAATGAGCAGTTCTTC | TRBD2 | 18 | TRBV5-1 | few | TRBJ2-1
CASSPAGTQAEPQHF | TGTGCCAGCAGCCCCGCCGGGACTCAGGCGGAGCCCCAGCATTTT | - | 15 | TRBV16 | - | TRBJ1-5
CASSYSRPSYEQYF | TGTGCCAGCAGTTACAGTCGTCCCTCCTACGAGCAGTACTTC | - | 14 | TRBV6-2/TRBV6-3 | many | TRBJ2-7
CASKWGNQPQHF | TGTGCCAGCAAATGGGGCAATCAGCCCCAGCATTTT | - | 12 | TRBV28 | - | TRBJ1-5
CASSLRSTRGDTQYF | TGTGCCAGCAGCTTAAGGTCAACGCGGGGGGATACGCAGTATTTT | TRBD2 | 15 | TRBV7-2 | few | TRBJ2-3
CASSYSKGSAETQYF | TGTGCCAGCAGTTACTCGAAAGGGTCCGCAGAGACCCAGTACTTC | - | 15 | TRBV6-5 | - | TRBJ2-5
CASSRWTGVTSSEQYF | TGTGCCAGCAGCCGATGGACAGGGGTTACCTCCTCAGAGCAGTACTTC | TRBD1 | 16 | TRBV28 | - | TRBJ2-7
CASAKREYNEQYF | TGTGCCAGCGCAAAACGGGAATACAATGAGCAGTACTTC | - | 13 | TRBV6-5 | - | TRBJ2-7
CASSPDWELFF | TGTGCCAGCAGCCCAGACTGGGAGCTGTTTTTT | - | 11 | TRBV9 | - | TRBJ2-2
CASSAGVLGYEQYF | TGTGCCAGCAGCGCAGGGGTTTTGGGCTACGAGCAGTACTTC | - | 14 | TRBV7-2 | - | TRBJ2-7
CASILGGLNEQYF | TGTGCCAGCATCTTAGGGGGCCTAAACGAGCAGTACTTC | TRBD1 | 13 | TRBV7-9 | - | TRBJ2-7
CASSAGTGFGGYTF | TGTGCCAGCTCCGCCGGGACAGGGTTTGGTGGCTACACCTTC | TRBD1 | 14 | TRBV6-1 | few | TRBJ1-2
CASSDNGLNTEAFF | TGTGCCAGCAGTGACAACGGCCTGAACACTGAAGCTTTCTTT | - | 14 | TRBV2 | - | TRBJ1-1
CASSYFGEVETQYF | TGTGCCAGCAGTTACTTCGGGGAGGTCGAGACCCAGTACTTC | - | 14 | TRBV6-2/TRBV6-3 | - | TRBJ2-5
CSVDRAGEQYF | TGCAGTGTTGACAGGGCCGGAGAGCAGTACTTC | TRBD1 | 11 | TRBV20-1 | few | TRBJ2-7
CASSYGAGNNSPLHF | TGTGCCAGCAGTTACGGGGCAGGGAATAATTCACCCCTCCACTTT | - | 15 | TRBV6-6 | - | TRBJ1-6
CSVPLVESSYNSPLHF | TGCAGTGTTCCTCTGGTGGAGAGCTCCTATAATTCACCCCTCCACTTT | - | 16 | TRBV20-1 | - | TRBJ1-6
CASSGGSGGQFF | TGTGCCAGCAGTGGAGGGTCCGGGGGGCAGTTCTTC | - | 12 | TRBV2 | - | TRBJ2-1
CAIGQTYEQYF | TGTGCCATCGGGCAGACCTACGAGCAGTACTTC | - | 11 | TRBV10-3 | - | TRBJ2-7
CASSQEPQISNYGYTF | TGCGCCAGCAGCCAAGAACCCCAGATTTCTAACTATGGCTACACCTTC | - | 16 | TRBV4-1 | once | TRBJ1-2
CSVFGQAYDEQFF | TGCAGTGTCTTCGGACAGGCATACGATGAGCAGTTCTTC | TRBD1 | 13 | TRBV20-1 | - | TRBJ2-1
CASSLLYRETQYF | TGTGCCAGCAGCTTATTGTATCGGGAGACCCAGTACTTC | - | 13 | TRBV7-2 | few | TRBJ2-5
CASSDSSRGRKNEQFF | TGTGCCAGCAGTGATTCGTCCAGGGGGCGGAAGAATGAGCAGTTCTTC | TRBD1 | 16 | TRBV6-1 | - | TRBJ2-1
CASSTRQDQETQYF | TGTGCCAGCAGTACGCGACAGGATCAAGAGACCCAGTACTTC | - | 14 | TRBV6-5 | - | TRBJ2-5
CASSQVNEQYF | TGTGCCAGCAGCCAAGTGAACGAGCAGTACTTC | - | 11 | TRBV3-1 | many | TRBJ2-7
CASSLQGSSAQHF | TGTGCCAGCAGCCTACAGGGGTCCTCGGCCCAGCATTTT | TRBD1 | 13 | TRBV14 | - | TRBJ1-5
CASNHRGEAQYF | TGTGCCAGCAATCATCGGGGCGAGGCCCAGTACTTC | - | 12 | TRBV6-5 | - | TRBJ2-5
CASSLELADNTGELFF | TGCGCCAGCAGCTTGGAACTAGCGGATAACACCGGGGAGCTGTTTTTT | TRBD2 | 16 | TRBV5-1 | - | TRBJ2-2
CASSTGHQPQHF | TGTGCCAGCAGTACAGGGCATCAGCCCCAGCATTTT | - | 12 | TRBV27 | - | TRBJ1-5
CASSAGGWNEQFF | TGTGCCAGCAGCGCCGGGGGGTGGAATGAGCAGTTCTTC | TRBD2 | 13 | TRBV9 | - | TRBJ2-1
CASSTGTSGGRDTQYF | TGCGCCAGCAGCACCGGGACTAGCGGGGGCAGAGATACGCAGTATTTT | TRBD2 | 16 | TRBV5-1 | few | TRBJ2-3
CASSQDVLGSTSYEQYF | TGCGCCAGCAGCCAAGATGTGTTAGGCAGTACCTCCTACGAGCAGTACTTC | - | 17 | TRBV4-3 | - | TRBJ2-7
CSATRTQYNEQFF | TGCAGTGCTACCCGGACCCAATACAATGAGCAGTTCTTC | - | 13 | TRBV20-1 | few | TRBJ2-1
CASRPGTGEINEQYF | TGTGCCAGCAGGCCCGGGACAGGGGAAATCAACGAGCAGTACTTC | TRBD1 | 15 | TRBV28 | - | TRBJ2-7
CASSPVLGTDTQYF | TGTGCCAGCAGTCCGGTTCTTGGCACAGATACGCAGTATTTT | - | 14 | TRBV7-2 | many | TRBJ2-3
CASTRTGGLDNSPLHF | TGTGCCAGCACTCGGACAGGGGGGTTAGATAATTCACCCCTCCACTTT | TRBD1 | 16 | TRBV12-3/TRBV12-4 | few | TRBJ1-6
CASSYGQEGKKQFF | TGTGCCAGCAGTTACGGACAAGAGGGAAAAAAGCAGTTCTTC | - | 14 | TRBV6-6 | - | TRBJ2-1
CASSGVAAAYEQYF | TGTGCCAGCAGTGGGGTAGCGGCCGCCTACGAGCAGTACTTC | - | 14 | TRBV7-2 | - | TRBJ2-7
CASSWGAGDRSEQYF | TGTGCCAGCAGTTGGGGGGCGGGGGATAGAAGCGAGCAGTACTTC | - | 15 | TRBV12-3/TRBV12-4 | few | TRBJ2-7
CASSPHQGTGIYEQYF | TGTGCCAGCAGTCCCCATCAAGGGACAGGGATCTACGAGCAGTACTTC | TRBD1 | 16 | TRBV12-3/TRBV12-4 | few | TRBJ2-7
CSVGETGRRGGYTF | TGCAGTGTGGGGGAGACAGGGAGAAGAGGTGGCTACACCTTC | TRBD1 | 14 | TRBV20-1 | - | TRBJ1-2
CASSSLRAGGKETQYF | TGTGCCAGCAGTTCGTTACGGGCGGGGGGGAAGGAGACCCAGTACTTC | TRBD2 | 16 | TRBV6-5 | - | TRBJ2-5
CASSQTDSGSEQYF | TGTGCCAGCAGCCAAACGGACAGCGGGTCGGAGCAGTACTTC | - | 14 | TRBV4-2 | - | TRBJ2-7
CASSQGKGARSNQPQHF | TGCGCCAGCAGCCAAGGGAAGGGGGCGAGAAGCAATCAGCCCCAGCATTTT | TRBD1 | 17 | TRBV4-1 | - | TRBJ1-5
CASSLHRGPNEKLFF | TGTGCCAGCAGTTTGCACAGGGGGCCTAATGAAAAACTGTTTTTT | TRBD1 | 15 | TRBV12-3/TRBV12-4 | - | TRBJ1-4
CASSPERGPQETQYF | TGTGCCAGCTCACCGGAACGGGGACCCCAAGAGACCCAGTACTTC | - | 15 | TRBV18 | - | TRBJ2-5
CASSLGESSPLHF | TGTGCCAGCAGTTTAGGGGAGAGTTCACCCCTCCACTTT | - | 13 | TRBV12-3/TRBV12-4 | - | TRBJ1-6
CASSYRDSMRLAGGTVYNEQFF | TGTGCCAGCAGCTACCGGGACAGCATGAGACTAGCGGGAGGGACTGTCTACAATGAGCAGTTCTTC | TRBD2 | 22 | TRBV5-4 | - | TRBJ2-1
CASSPRTEFYGYTF | TGTGCCAGCAGCCCCCGGACAGAATTCTATGGCTACACCTTC | - | 14 | TRBV4-2 | few | TRBJ1-2
CASRRRGVQETQYF | TGTGCCAGCAGGCGCCGGGGAGTTCAAGAGACCCAGTACTTC | - | 14 | TRBV2 | - | TRBJ2-5
CASSLGVAISINQPQHF | TGTGCCAGCAGCTTAGGTGTGGCTATCAGCATCAATCAGCCCCAGCATTTT | - | 17 | TRBV7-9 | - | TRBJ1-5
CSASEARTAGYGYTF | TGCAGTGCTAGTGAAGCCAGGACAGCAGGGTATGGCTACACCTTC | - | 15 | TRBV20-1 | few | TRBJ1-2
CASRQQPSQETQYF | TGTGCCAGTCGCCAACAGCCCTCCCAAGAGACCCAGTACTTC | - | 14 | TRBV19 | - | TRBJ2-5